Sequencing of this TCR beta chain was carried out in a study of CD8 T cells in ankylosing spondylitis. The study, taken as a whole, reports: Clones linked with disease were CD8+ and fairly uncommon in the peripheral blood. The clones that were linked to disease were reported to be significantly enriched in matched synovial fluid samples from ankylosing spondylitis patients.

Germline loops: CDR1 MNHEY, CDR2 SVGEGT. The CDR3 is 14 residues long. V gave up 4 bases and J gave up 6 bases, with 12 bases separating them. This clonotype was recorded many times. Its specificity is unknown. For TCR beta, libraries came from quantitative 5'-RACE with molecular barcodes. TCRdb ran MiXCR on the 5' RACE reads and lists one entry per CDR3 protein. The table records roughly 160,000 distinct CDR3 sequences, roughly 12% of them present only once. The chain couples TRBV6-2 or TRBV6-3 to TRBJ2-2; D gene unclear. The sequenced sample was blood, either unsorted or a sorted T cell fraction (not recorded which). The sequence was collected from a male donor with ankylosing spondylitis or in good health (not recorded which). This chain's CDR3 is CASSSTVGSGELFF. Here the CDR3 DNA reads TGTGCCAGCAGTTCCACTGTGGGCTCCGGGGAGCTGTTTTTT.